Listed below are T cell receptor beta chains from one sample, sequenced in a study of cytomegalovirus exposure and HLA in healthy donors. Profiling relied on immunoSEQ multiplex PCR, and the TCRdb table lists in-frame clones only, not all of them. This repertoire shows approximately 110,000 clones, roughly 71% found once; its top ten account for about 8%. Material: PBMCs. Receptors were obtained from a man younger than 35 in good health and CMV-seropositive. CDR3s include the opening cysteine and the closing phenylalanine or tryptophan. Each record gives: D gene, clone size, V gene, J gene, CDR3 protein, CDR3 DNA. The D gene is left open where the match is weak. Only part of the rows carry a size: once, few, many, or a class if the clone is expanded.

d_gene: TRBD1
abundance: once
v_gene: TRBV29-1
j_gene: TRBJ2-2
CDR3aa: CSVNDRGLAGELFF
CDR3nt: TGCAGCGTTAACGACAGGGGGCTTGCCGGGGAGCTGTTTTTT

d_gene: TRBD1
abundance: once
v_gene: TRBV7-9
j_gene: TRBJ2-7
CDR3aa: CASSPSRGQATYEQYF
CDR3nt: TGTGCCAGCAGCCCCTCGAGAGGACAGGCGACCTACGAGCAGTACTTC

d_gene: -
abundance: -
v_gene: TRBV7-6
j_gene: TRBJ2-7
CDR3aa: CASSFGGAGYEQYF
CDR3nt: TGTGCCAGCAGCTTTGGGGGGGCCGGGTACGAGCAGTACTTC

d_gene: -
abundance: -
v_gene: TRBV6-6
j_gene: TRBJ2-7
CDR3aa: CASSYTSNEQYF
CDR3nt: TGTGCCAGCAGTTACACCTCTAACGAGCAGTACTTC

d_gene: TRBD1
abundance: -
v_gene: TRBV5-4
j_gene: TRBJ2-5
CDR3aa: CASSLRDRRMETQYF
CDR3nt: TGTGCCAGCAGCCTCCGGGACAGGAGGATGGAGACCCAGTACTTC

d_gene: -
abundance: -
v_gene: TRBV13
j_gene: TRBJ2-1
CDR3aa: CASSATVPVHHNEQFF
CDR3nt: TGTGCCAGCAGCGCGACAGTCCCAGTTCACCACAATGAGCAGTTCTTC

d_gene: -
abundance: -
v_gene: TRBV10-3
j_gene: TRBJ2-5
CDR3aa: CAISRQGREETQYF
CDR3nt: TGTGCCATCAGTCGCCAGGGAAGGGAAGAGACCCAGTACTTC

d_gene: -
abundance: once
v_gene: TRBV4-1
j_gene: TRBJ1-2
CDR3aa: CASSQGLGRGAKDGYTF
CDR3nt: TGCGCCAGCAGCCAAGGGTTAGGCCGGGGGGCGAAGGATGGCTACACCTTC

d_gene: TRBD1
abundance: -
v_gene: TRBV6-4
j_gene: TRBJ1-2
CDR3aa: CASSSSGGFFGYTF
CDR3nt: TGTGCCAGCAGTTCATCAGGGGGCTTTTTTGGCTACACCTTC

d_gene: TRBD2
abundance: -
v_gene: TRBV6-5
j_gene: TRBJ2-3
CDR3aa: CASSYAGGTDTQYF
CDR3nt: TGTGCCAGCAGTTACGCGGGGGGCACAGATACGCAGTATTTT

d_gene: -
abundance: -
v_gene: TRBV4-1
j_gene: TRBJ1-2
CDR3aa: CASSQDLGTGNYGYTF
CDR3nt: TGCGCCAGCAGCCAAGATTTGGGTACAGGGAACTATGGCTACACCTTC

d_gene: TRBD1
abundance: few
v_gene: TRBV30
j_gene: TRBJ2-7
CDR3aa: CAWDRDSYEQYF
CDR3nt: TGTGCCTGGGACAGGGATTCCTACGAGCAGTACTTC

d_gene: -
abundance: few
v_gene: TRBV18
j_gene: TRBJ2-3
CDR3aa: CASSPLAGGGTDTQYF
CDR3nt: TGTGCCAGCTCTCCACTCGCTGGGGGCGGCACAGATACGCAGTATTTT

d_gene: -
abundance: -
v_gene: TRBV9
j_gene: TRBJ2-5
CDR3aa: CASSAKGGETQYF
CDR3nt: TGTGCCAGCAGCGCCAAGGGAGGAGAGACCCAGTACTTC

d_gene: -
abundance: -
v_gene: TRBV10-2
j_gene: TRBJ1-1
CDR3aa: CASSPTGPNTEAFF
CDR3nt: TGCGCCAGCAGTCCTACAGGGCCGAACACTGAAGCTTTCTTT

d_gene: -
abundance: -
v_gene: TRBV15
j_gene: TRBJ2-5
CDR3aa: CATSRDFRVQETQYF
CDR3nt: TGTGCCACCAGCAGAGATTTCAGGGTTCAAGAGACCCAGTACTTC

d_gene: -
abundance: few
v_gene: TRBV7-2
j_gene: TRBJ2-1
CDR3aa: CASSLAAAGLNEQFF
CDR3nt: TGTGCCAGCAGCTTAGCGGCAGCAGGGTTAAATGAGCAGTTCTTC

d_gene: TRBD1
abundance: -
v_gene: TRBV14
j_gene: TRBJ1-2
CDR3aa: CASSQGTGEGRTF
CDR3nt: TGTGCCAGCAGCCAAGGGACAGGGGAAGGACGCACCTTC

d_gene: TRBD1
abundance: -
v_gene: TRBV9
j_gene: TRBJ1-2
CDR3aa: CASIGTGGNYGYTF
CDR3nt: TGTGCCAGCATCGGGACAGGGGGCAACTATGGCTACACCTTC

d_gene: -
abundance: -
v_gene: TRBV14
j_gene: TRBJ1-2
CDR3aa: CASSHRVGDYGYTF
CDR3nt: TGTGCCAGCAGCCACAGGGTCGGAGACTATGGCTACACCTTC

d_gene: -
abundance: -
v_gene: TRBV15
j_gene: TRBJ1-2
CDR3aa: CATSRDKNYGYTF
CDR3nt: TGTGCCACCAGCAGAGACAAAAACTATGGCTACACCTTC

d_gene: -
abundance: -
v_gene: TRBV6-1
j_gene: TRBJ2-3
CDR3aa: CASRTGDSRTDTQYF
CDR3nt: TGTGCCAGCAGAACGGGGGACAGCCGCACAGATACGCAGTATTTT

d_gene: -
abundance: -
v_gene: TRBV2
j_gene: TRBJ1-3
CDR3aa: CASKSGSGNTIYF
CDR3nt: TGTGCCAGCAAGAGTGGCTCTGGAAACACCATATATTTT

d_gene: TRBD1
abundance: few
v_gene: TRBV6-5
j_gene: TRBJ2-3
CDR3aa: CASRAGGAGIDTQYF
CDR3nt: TGTGCCAGCAGGGCAGGGGGTGCCGGCATAGATACGCAGTATTTT

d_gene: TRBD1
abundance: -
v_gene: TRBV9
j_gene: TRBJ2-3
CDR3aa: CASSVAPSTGLVTDTQYF
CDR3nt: TGTGCCAGCAGCGTAGCCCCCTCGACAGGGCTCGTCACAGATACGCAGTATTTT

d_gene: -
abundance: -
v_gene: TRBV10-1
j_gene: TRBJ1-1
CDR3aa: CASRLAQGSPEAFF
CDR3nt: TGCGCCAGCAGGCTAGCACAGGGAAGCCCTGAAGCTTTCTTT

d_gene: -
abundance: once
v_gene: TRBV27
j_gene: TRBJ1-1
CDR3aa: CASSYLEAFF
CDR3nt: TGTGCCAGCAGCTACCTTGAAGCTTTCTTT

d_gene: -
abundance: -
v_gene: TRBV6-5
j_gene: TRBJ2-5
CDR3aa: CASSYSLAVGETQYF
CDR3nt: TGTGCCAGCAGTTACTCCCTGGCCGTCGGGGAGACCCAGTACTTC

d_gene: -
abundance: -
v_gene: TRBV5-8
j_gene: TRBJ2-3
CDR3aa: CASSRQGVFTDTQYF
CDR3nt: TGTGCCAGCAGCAGACAAGGGGTCTTCACAGATACGCAGTATTTT

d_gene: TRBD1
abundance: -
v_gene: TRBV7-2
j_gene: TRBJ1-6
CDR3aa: CASSPGTGVSPLHF
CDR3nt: TGTGCCAGCAGCCCAGGGACAGGGGTATCACCCCTCCACTTT

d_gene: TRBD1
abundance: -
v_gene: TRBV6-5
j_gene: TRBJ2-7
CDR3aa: CASSRGQGSGQYF
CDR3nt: TGTGCCAGCAGTCGAGGACAGGGTTCGGGGCAGTACTTC

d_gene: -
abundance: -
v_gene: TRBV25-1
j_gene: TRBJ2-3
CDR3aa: CASSAIRGLTDTQYF
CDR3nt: TGTGCCAGCAGTGCGATCCGGGGGTTAACAGATACGCAGTATTTT

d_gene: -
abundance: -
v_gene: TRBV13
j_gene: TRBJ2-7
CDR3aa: CASSFGGRPGRYEQYF
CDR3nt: TGTGCCAGCAGCTTTGGGGGTCGGCCAGGGAGGTACGAGCAGTACTTC

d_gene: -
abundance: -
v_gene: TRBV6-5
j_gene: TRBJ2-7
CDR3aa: CASSYSAMESYEQYF
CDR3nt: TGTGCCAGCAGTTACTCGGCAATGGAGTCCTACGAGCAGTACTTC

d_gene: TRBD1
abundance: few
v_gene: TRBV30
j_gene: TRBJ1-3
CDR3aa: CAWSPPGGPFSGNTIYF
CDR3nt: TGTGCCTGGAGTCCGCCAGGGGGACCTTTCTCTGGAAACACCATATATTTT

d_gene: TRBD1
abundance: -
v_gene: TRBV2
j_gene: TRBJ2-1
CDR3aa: CASRDRGLGEQFF
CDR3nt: TGTGCCAGCAGGGACAGGGGGCTGGGGGAGCAGTTCTTC

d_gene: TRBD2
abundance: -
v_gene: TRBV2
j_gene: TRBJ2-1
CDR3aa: CASRPTSGGPGYNEQFF
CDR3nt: TGTGCCAGCCGTCCCACTAGCGGGGGCCCCGGGTACAATGAGCAGTTCTTC

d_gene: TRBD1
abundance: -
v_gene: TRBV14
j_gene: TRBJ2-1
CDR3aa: CASSPPGQGSYNEQFF
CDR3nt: TGTGCCAGCAGCCCACCGGGACAGGGCTCCTACAATGAGCAGTTCTTC

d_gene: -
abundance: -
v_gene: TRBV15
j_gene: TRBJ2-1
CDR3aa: CATSRDGAYNEQFF
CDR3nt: TGTGCCACCAGCAGAGATGGAGCATACAATGAGCAGTTCTTC

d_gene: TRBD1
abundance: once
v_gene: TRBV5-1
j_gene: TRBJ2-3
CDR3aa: CASSLEGTGGADTQYF
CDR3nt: TGCGCCAGCAGCTTGGAAGGGACAGGGGGCGCAGATACGCAGTATTTT

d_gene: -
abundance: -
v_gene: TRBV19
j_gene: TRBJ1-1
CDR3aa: CASSMLVRRGTNTEAFF
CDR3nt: TGTGCCAGTAGTATGTTGGTCCGAAGGGGGACCAACACTGAAGCTTTCTTT

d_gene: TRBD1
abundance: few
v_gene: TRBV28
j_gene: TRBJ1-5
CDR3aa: CASSWTWSGGGSNQPQHF
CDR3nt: TGTGCCAGCAGTTGGACGTGGTCAGGGGGCGGTAGCAATCAGCCCCAGCATTTT

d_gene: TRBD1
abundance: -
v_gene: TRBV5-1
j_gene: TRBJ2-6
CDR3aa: CASSQTGFRDGANVLTF
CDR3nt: TGCGCCAGCAGCCAGACAGGGTTTAGGGATGGGGCCAACGTCCTGACTTTC

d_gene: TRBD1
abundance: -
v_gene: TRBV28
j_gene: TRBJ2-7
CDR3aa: CASSSLPGQSYEQYF
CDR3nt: TGTGCCAGCAGTTCATTACCGGGACAGAGCTACGAGCAGTACTTC

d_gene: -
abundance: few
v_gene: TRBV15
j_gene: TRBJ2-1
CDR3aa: CATSRDFKQGRFF
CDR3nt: TGTGCCACCAGCAGAGATTTTAAACAGGGACGGTTCTTC

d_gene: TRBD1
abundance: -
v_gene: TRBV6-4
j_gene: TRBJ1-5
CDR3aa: CASSPTGTSNQPQHF
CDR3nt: TGTGCCAGCAGTCCGACAGGGACAAGCAATCAGCCCCAGCATTTT

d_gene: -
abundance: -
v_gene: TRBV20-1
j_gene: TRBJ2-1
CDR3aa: CSGGYEQFF
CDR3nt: TGCAGTGGAGGGTATGAGCAGTTCTTC

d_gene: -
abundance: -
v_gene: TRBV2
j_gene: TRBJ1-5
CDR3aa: CASHGEGQPQHF
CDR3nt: TGTGCCAGCCACGGGGAGGGGCAGCCCCAGCATTTT

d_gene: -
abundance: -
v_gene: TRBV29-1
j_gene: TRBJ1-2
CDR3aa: CSVDSRGDYGYTF
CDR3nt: TGCAGCGTTGATAGTCGGGGAGATTATGGCTACACCTTC

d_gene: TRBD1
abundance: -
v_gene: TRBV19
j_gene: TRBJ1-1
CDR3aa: CASSIVAGGGTEAFF
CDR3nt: TGTGCCAGTAGTATCGTCGCAGGGGGCGGCACTGAAGCTTTCTTT

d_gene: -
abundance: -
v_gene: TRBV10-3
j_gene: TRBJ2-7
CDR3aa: CAISEPRISYEQYF
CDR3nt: TGTGCCATCAGTGAGCCCCGAATCTCCTACGAGCAGTACTTC

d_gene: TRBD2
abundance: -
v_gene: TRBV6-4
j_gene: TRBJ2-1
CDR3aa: CASSDSAGGYNEQFF
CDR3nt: TGTGCCAGCAGTGACTCAGCGGGGGGGTACAATGAGCAGTTCTTC

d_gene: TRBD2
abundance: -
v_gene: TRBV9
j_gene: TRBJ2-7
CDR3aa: CASSPGGGGSGGTPYEQYF
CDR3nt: TGTGCCAGCAGCCCTGGCGGGGGGGGAAGCGGGGGTACCCCCTACGAGCAGTACTTC